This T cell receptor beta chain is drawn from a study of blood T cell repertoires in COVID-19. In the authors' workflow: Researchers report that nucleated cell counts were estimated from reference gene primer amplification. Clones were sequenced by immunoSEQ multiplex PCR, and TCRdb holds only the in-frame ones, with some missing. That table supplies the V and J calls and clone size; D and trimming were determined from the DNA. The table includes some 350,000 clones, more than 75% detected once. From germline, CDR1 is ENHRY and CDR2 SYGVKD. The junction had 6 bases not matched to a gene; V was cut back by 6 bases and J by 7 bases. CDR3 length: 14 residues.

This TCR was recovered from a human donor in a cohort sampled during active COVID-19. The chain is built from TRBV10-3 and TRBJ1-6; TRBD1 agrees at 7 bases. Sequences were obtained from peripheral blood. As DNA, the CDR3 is TGTGCCATCAGGTTGACAGGGATGAATTCACCCCTCCACTTT. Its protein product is CAIRLTGMNSPLHF.